A single sample is the source of the 19 T cell receptor beta chains below, sequenced in a study of regulatory T cells in long-lasting Graves disease. Combining iRepertoire HTBI primers with Arm-PCR of CDR3 regions, the authors built TCR beta libraries. TCRdb re-analysed the multiplex PCR reads in MiXCR, keeping a single row per CDR3 protein. The table includes some 250,000 distinct CDR3 sequences, more than 15% detected once. This sample's time point: newly diagnosed GD, antithyroid drugs for less than 3 months. PBMCs provided the RNA from which the TCR library was made. Separately, the same data were catalogued under a study of T cells in Graves' hyperthyroidism and ophthalmopathy.

Sequences were derived from peripheral blood mononuclear cells (PBMCs), sampled at new diagnosis, from a patient treated with antithyroid drugs. These receptors all come from a woman aged 30 to 39 with Graves disease.

This clonotype came up many times. V gene TRBV6-1 combines with J gene TRBJ1-5; D gene unclear. Germline values: CDR1 MNHNS, CDR2 SASEGT. The CDR3 is 14 residues long. V was shortened by 0 bases and J by 7 bases, with 10 bases between the two germline ends. Written as DNA, the CDR3 is TGTGCCAGCAGTGAAGCGCCCAGAGGCCAGCCCCAGCATTTT. This translates into CASSEAPRGQPQHF.

This clonotype was recorded at least ten times. The rearrangement uses TRBV3-1 and TRBJ1-4; D ambiguous. V lost 1 base, J lost 14 bases, and 14 bases lay in between. Germline CDR1 is LGHDT and CDR2 is YNNKEL (reference sequence). The CDR3 runs 13 residues. CDR3: CASSQGNRHWLFF. The CDR3 DNA reads as TGTGCCAGCAGCCAAGGTAACCGGCACTGGCTGTTTTTT.

The V and J genes are TRBV12-5 and TRBJ1-3, with D maybe TRBD1 (6 bases). Germline-derived CDR1 and CDR2 are LGHNT and FRNRAP. The length of the CDR3 is 16 residues. V gave up 4 bases and J gave up 0 bases, with 13 bases separating them. The CDR3: CASGSSGAFSGNTIYF. The DNA for the CDR3 is TGTGCTAGTGGTTCGTCAGGGGCCTTCTCTGGAAACACCATATATTTT.

This clonotype was seen repeatedly, ten times or more. The V call is TRBV24-1, the J call TRBJ1-5, with no clear D. V was pared by 5 bases and J by 4 bases, with 8 bases between. The germline V gene encodes CDR1 KGHDR and CDR2 SFDVKD. The CDR3 is made up of 13 amino acids. CDR3 bases: TGTGCCACCAGTGGAGGTCTTAATCAGCCCCAGCATTTT. Translated: CATSGGLNQPQHF.

Many counts were recorded for this clonotype. The chain recombines TRBV5-6 with TRBJ1-5, with D perhaps TRBD1 (6 bases). Trimming shortened V by 4 bases and J by 4 bases, and 18 bases separated the two germline ends. The germline CDR1 and CDR2 sequences are SGHDT and YYEEEE. The CDR3 has 16 amino acids. The DNA for the CDR3 is TGTGCCAGCAGCGGACGGGGACACCTAGCAAATCAGCCCCAGCATTTT. This encodes CASSGRGHLANQPQHF.

The V call is TRBV4-1, the J call TRBJ1-5; D gene ambiguous. Germline CDR1 and CDR2: MGHRA and YSYEKL. V gave up 0 bases and J gave up 5 bases, with 14 bases separating them. This CDR3 spans 16 amino acids. The CDR3 region has the DNA TGCGCCAGCAGCCAAGACGTTGGACCATGGGATCAGCCCCAGCATTTT. This codes for CASSQDVGPWDQPQHF.

At least ten counts were recorded for this clonotype. This sequence joins TRBV15 and TRBJ2-5, with D uncertain. The length of the CDR3 is 16 residues. CDR1 is LNHNV and CDR2 is YYDKDF in the germline V gene (reference sequence). V was clipped by 0 bases and J by 2 bases, with 13 bases between them. In DNA form, the CDR3 reads TGTGCCACCAGCAGAGATTTGAGCCGGGTTCAAGAGACCCAGTACTTC. Protein: CATSRDLSRVQETQYF.

In its sample, this clonotype was seen many times. This chain links TRBV10-3 with TRBJ1-1; D is unresolved. The CDR3 sequence is 13 residues long. Germline CDR1 reads ENHRY; CDR2 reads SYGVKD. Trimming pared 7 bases from V and 1 base from J, leaving 10 bases between. CDR3 coding DNA: TGTGCCATCAAGCGGGAATCGAACACTGAAGCTTTCTTT. Protein product: CAIKRESNTEAFF.

This clonotype occurred many times. The chain employs TRBV11-2 and TRBJ1-4; D unclear. The CDR3 totals 12 residues. Germline V gene data show CDR1 as SGHAT and CDR2 as FQNNGV. V lost 4 bases and J lost 5, with 5 bases in between. CDR3 nucleotide sequence: TGTGCCAGCAGCTCCCTAAATGAAAAACTGTTTTTT. Translated: CASSSLNEKLFF.

This clonotype was detected ten times or more. J is TRBJ1-2 and V is TRBV24-1; 8 bases map to TRBD1. V lost 4 bases, J lost 5 bases, and 2 bases stayed unmatched. This CDR3 region has 13 residues. In germline, CDR1 is KGHDR, CDR2 SFDVKD. In DNA, the CDR3 is TGTGCCACCAGTGACTACAGGGGGTATGGCTACACCTTC. It is translated as CATSDYRGYGYTF.

The sample holds many counts of this clonotype. The chain employs TRBV5-6 and TRBJ1-5; D is unresolved. The CDR3 loop spans 12 amino acids. Germline V CDR1 and CDR2: SGHDT, YYEEEE. Between the trimmed V and J ends, which lost 4 bases and 7 bases, there was a span of 9 bases. The CDR3 nucleotides read TGTGCCAGCAGCGAGTATGGACAGCCCCAGCATTTT. It specifies CASSEYGQPQHF. Supplemented by reference TRBV5-6 and TRBJ1-5, the full variable domain reads DAGVTQSPTHLIKTRGQQVTLRCSPKSGHDTVSWYQQALGQGPQFIFQYYEEEERQRGNFPDRFSGHQFPNYSSELNVNALLLGDSALYLCASSEYGQPQHFGDGTRLSIL.

At least ten counts were recorded for this clonotype. The J gene is TRBJ1-1, the V gene TRBV5-6; D is uncertain. The germline gives CDR1 SGHDT, CDR2 YYEEEE. The V gene lost 0 bases and the J gene lost 4 bases, with 10 bases spanning the gap. The CDR3 consists of 14 residues. The CDR3 region is CASSLGTEVTEAFF. CDR3 sequence (DNA): TGTGCCAGCAGCTTGGGGACGGAGGTCACTGAAGCTTTCTTT. The full variable domain, completed using reference TRBV5-6 and TRBJ1-1, is DAGVTQSPTHLIKTRGQQVTLRCSPKSGHDTVSWYQQALGQGPQFIFQYYEEEERQRGNFPDRFSGHQFPNYSSELNVNALLLGDSALYLCASSLGTEVTEAFFGQGTRLTVV.

This clonotype occurred many times. J is TRBJ2-1 and V is TRBV7-9; D gene unclear. CDR3 length: 14 amino acids. The V end lost 1 base, the J end lost 8 bases, and 12 bases lay between the germline ends. Per germline, CDR1 SEHNR and CDR2 FQNEAQ (reference sequence). The CDR3 DNA sequence: TGTGCCAGCAGCTTAGGGTCCTCCTGGGATGAGCAGTTCTTC. It codes for CASSLGSSWDEQFF.

With respect to this clonotype: A junction end diverges from the germline sequence, so it may reflect a read error. J is TRBJ1-2 and V is TRBV6-1, with D possibly being TRBD1 (6 bases). The CDR3 covers 15 residues. CDR1 MNHNS and CDR2 SASEGT come from the germline V gene. The CDR3 reads CASGEMVWTEDGYTF. CDR3 DNA: TGTGCCAGCGGTGAGATGGTGTGGACAGAAGACGGCTACACCTTC.

This rearrangement joins TRBV28 to TRBJ2-7; 14 nucleotides line up with TRBD2. CDR3 length: 21 residues. The V segment lost 3 bases and the J segment 3 bases; nucleotides outside the gene matches: 19. Germline V gives CDR1 MDHEN, CDR2 SYDVKM. CDR3 residues: CASSLGGSRLAGGPLYYEQYF. As DNA, the CDR3 is TGTGCCAGCAGTTTGGGGGGCTCGAGACTAGCGGGAGGGCCGCTGTACTACGAGCAGTACTTC. The full variable domain, completed using reference TRBV28 and TRBJ2-7, is DVKVTQSSRYLVKRTGEKVFLECVQDMDHENMFWYRQDPGLGLRLIYFSYDVKMKEKGDIPEGYSVSREKKERFSLILESASTNQTSMYLCASSLGGSRLAGGPLYYEQYFGPGTRLTVT.

A remark on this clonotype: A single base separates this from a much larger clone, so it may be a read error. The J gene is TRBJ2-5, the V gene TRBV29-1; D is perhaps TRBD2 (7 bases). This CDR3 contains 13 residues. V was trimmed by 2 bases and J by 11 bases, leaving 18 bases between them. Germline-derived CDR1 and CDR2 are SQVTM and ANQGSEA. The CDR3 reads CSVERGGGNEQYF. The DNA for the CDR3 is TGCAGCGTTGAAAGGGGGGGGGGAAATGAGCAGTACTTC.

This clonotype has a count of ten or more. V and J are TRBV13 and TRBJ1-4; weak D call: TRBD1 (5 bases). Deletions cut 5 bases from V and 4 bases from J, with 14 bases between. Germline V lookup: CDR1 PRHDT, CDR2 FYEKMQ (reference sequence). The CDR3 consists of 15 residues. CDR3 amino acids: CASSPSGRGNEKLFF. Here the CDR3 DNA reads TGTGCCAGCAGCCCTTCGGGACGGGGTAATGAAAAACTGTTTTTT. The variable domain in full, with the rest retrieved from reference TRBV13 and TRBJ1-4, is AAGVIQSPRHLIKEKRETATLKCYPIPRHDTVYWYQQGPGQDPQFLISFYEKMQSDKGSIPDRFSAQQFSDYHSELNMSSLELGDSALYFCASSPSGRGNEKLFFGSGTQLSVL.

This clonotype was counted at least ten times. One base away lies a much larger clone, so this may be a sequencing read error. This chain links TRBV20-1 with TRBJ2-1; D is unclear. Germline loops: CDR1 DFQATT, CDR2 SNEGSKA (reference sequence). This CDR3 comprises 10 residues. The V gene lost 4 bases and the J gene lost 11 bases, with 9 bases spanning the gap. The CDR3 is CSATPHKQFF. As DNA, the CDR3 is TGCAGTGCTACACCTCATAAGCAGTTCTTC.

The chain couples TRBV4-1 to TRBJ1-6; the D gene is possibly TRBD1 (5 bases). This CDR3 spans 15 amino acids. With 0 bases removed from V and 9 bases from J, the gap between germline ends came to 12 bases. Germline V CDR1 and CDR2: MGHRA, YSYEKL. The CDR3 DNA follows: TGCGCCAGCAGCCAAGAAATGGAAAGGGGTTCACCCCTCCACTTT. This codes for CASSQEMERGSPLHF.